The 5 T cell receptor beta chains below all came from one sample that was sequenced in a study of blood T cell repertoires in COVID-19. Libraries were prepared by immunoSEQ multiplex PCR; TCRdb keeps only in-frame clonotypes and omits some of them. Of about 170,000 clones listed, approximately 86% are singletons. The sequenced material came from peripheral blood. All receptors come from a woman older than 75 with COVID-19, enrolled during active disease.

The rearrangement uses TRBV4-3 and TRBJ1-6; D perhaps matches TRBD1 (6 bases). Trimming cost V 0 bases and J 10 bases, with 16 bases left between them. The CDR3 sequence is 16 residues long. Germline V CDR1 and CDR2: LGHNA, YSLEER. CDR3 bases: TGCGCCAGCAGCCAAGACGTCGGGACAAATGGATCACCCCTCCACTTT. Its translation: CASSQDVGTNGSPLHF.

The rearrangement joins TRBV19 to TRBJ2-5; 8 positions agree with TRBD2. Germline lookup yields CDR1 LNHDA and CDR2 SQIVND (reference sequence). The CDR3 sequence is 16 residues long. Trimming took 1 base from V and 1 from J; bases not matched to a gene: 5. The chain's CDR3 is CASSIGALAGQETQYF. CDR3 nucleotides: TGTGCCAGTAGTATAGGAGCTCTAGCGGGCCAAGAGACCCAGTACTTC.

The rearrangement uses TRBV7-9 and TRBJ2-5; TRBD2 aligns across 9 bases. The CDR3 has 16 amino acids. Germline trimming cut 5 bases from V and 2 bases from J; bases unmatched to any gene: 9. Looked up from germline, CDR1 is SEHNR and CDR2 is FQNEAQ (reference sequence). CDR3 residues: CASSDPSGASQETQYF. CDR3 DNA sequence: TGTGCCAGCAGCGACCCTAGCGGGGCTTCGCAAGAGACCCAGTACTTC.

This chain links TRBV11-2 with TRBJ1-2; D not resolved. Germline V gene data show CDR1 as SGHAT and CDR2 as FQNNGV. Between the trimmed V and J ends, which lost 1 base and 0 bases, there was a span of 9 bases. The length of the CDR3 is 15 residues. This CDR3 is CASSLALIANYGYTF. The CDR3 DNA reads as TGTGCCAGCAGCTTAGCCCTTATAGCTAACTATGGCTACACCTTC.

Here the CDR3 reads CASRMTGTTYGYTF. The CDR3 coding sequence is TGTGCCAGCAGGATGACCGGGACAACGTATGGCTACACCTTC. The V and J genes are TRBV6-5 and TRBJ1-2; weak D call: TRBD1 (6 bases). From germline, CDR1 is MNHEY and CDR2 SVGAGI. With 6 bases removed from V and 5 bases from J, the gap between germline ends came to 16 bases. The CDR3 totals 14 residues.